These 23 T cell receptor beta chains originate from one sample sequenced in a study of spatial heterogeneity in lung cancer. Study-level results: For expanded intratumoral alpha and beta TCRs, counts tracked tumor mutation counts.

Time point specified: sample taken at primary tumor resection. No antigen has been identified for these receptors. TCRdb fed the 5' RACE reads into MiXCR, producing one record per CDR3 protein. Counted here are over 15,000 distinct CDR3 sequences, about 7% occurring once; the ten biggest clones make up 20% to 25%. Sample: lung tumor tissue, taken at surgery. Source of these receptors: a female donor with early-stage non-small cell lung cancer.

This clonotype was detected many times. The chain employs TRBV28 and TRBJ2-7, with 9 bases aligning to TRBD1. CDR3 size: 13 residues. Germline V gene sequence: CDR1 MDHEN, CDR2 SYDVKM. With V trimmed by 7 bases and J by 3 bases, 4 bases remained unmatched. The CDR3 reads CASNRTGDYEQYF. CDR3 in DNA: TGTGCCAGCAATAGGACAGGGGACTACGAGCAGTACTTC.

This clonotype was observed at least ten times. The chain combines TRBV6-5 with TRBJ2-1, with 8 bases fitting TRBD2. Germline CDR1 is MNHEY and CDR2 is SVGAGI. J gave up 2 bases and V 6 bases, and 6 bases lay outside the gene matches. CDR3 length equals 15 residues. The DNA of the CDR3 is TGTGCCAGCAGCCTTGCGGGACTAGCCTACAATGAGCAGTTCTTC. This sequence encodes CASSLAGLAYNEQFF.

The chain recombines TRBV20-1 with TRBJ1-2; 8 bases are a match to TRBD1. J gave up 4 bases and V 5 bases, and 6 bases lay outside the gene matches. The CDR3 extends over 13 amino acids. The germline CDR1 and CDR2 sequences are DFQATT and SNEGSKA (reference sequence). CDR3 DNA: TGCAGTGCTGGGCGCGGGACAGGCTATGGCTACACCTTC. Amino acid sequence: CSAGRGTGYGYTF.

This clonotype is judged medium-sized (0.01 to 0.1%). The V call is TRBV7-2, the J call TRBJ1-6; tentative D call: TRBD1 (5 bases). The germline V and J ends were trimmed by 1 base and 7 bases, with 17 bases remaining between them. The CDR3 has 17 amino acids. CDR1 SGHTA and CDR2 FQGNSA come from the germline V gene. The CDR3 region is CASSLGGGSWRNSPLHF. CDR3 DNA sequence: TGTGCCAGCAGCTTAGGGGGCGGCAGTTGGAGGAATTCACCCCTCCACTTT. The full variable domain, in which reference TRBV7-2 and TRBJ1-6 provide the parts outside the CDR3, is GAGVSQSPSNKVTEKGKDVELRCDPISGHTALYWYRQSLGQGLEFLIYFQGNSAPDKSGLPSDRFSAERTGGSVSTLTIQRTQQEDSAVYLCASSLGGGSWRNSPLHFGNGTRLTVT.

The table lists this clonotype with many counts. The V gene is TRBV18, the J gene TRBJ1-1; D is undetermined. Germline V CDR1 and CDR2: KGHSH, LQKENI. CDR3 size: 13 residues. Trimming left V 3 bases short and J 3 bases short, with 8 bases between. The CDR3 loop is CASSPQEDTEAFF. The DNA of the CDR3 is TGTGCCAGCTCACCGCAGGAGGACACTGAAGCTTTCTTT. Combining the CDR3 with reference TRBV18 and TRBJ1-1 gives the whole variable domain NAGVMQNPRHLVRRRGQEARLRCSPMKGHSHVYWYRQLPEEGLKFMVYLQKENIIDESGMPKERFSAEFPKEGPSILRIQQVVRGDSAAYFCASSPQEDTEAFFGQGTRLTVV.

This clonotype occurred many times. This chain's CDR3 is CASKFSGNTEAFF. CDR3 DNA: TGTGCCAGCAAGTTTTCTGGAAACACTGAAGCTTTCTTT. This chain connects TRBV27 to TRBJ1-1; no definite D call. V was shortened by 7 bases and J by 2 bases, with 11 bases between the two germline ends. The CDR3 consists of 13 residues. Looked up from germline, CDR1 is MNHEY and CDR2 is SMNVEV (reference sequence).

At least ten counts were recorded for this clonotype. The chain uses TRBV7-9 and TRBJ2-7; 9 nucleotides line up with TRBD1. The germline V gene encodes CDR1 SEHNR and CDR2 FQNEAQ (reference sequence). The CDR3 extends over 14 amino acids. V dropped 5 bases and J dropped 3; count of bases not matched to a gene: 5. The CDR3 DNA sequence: TGTGCCAGCAGCCGACAGGGGGGGAACTACGAGCAGTACTTC. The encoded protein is CASSRQGGNYEQYF. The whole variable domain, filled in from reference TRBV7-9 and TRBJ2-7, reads DTGVSQNPRHKITKRGQNVTFRCDPISEHNRLYWYRQTLGQGPEFLTYFQNEAQLEKSRLLSDRFSAERPKGSFSTLEIQRTEQGDSAMYLCASSRQGGNYEQYFGPGTRLTVT.

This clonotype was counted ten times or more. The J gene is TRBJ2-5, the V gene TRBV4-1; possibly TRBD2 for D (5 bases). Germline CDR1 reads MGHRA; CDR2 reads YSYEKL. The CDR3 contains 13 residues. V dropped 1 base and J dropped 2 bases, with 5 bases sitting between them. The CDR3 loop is CASSQGTQETQYF. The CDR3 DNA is TGCGCCAGCAGCCAAGGGACTCAAGAGACCCAGTACTTC.

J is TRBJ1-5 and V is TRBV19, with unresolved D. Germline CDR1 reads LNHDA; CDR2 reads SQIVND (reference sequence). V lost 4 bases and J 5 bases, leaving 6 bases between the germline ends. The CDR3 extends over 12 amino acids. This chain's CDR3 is CASSTGYQPQHF. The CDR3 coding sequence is TGTGCCAGTAGTACCGGGTATCAGCCCCAGCATTTT.

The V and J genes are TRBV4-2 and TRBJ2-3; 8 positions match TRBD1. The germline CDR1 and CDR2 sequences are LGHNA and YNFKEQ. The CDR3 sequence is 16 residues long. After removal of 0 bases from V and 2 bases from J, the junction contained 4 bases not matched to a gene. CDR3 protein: CASSQEGRGLTDTQYF. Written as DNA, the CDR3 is TGTGCCAGCAGCCAAGAAGGCAGGGGGCTCACAGATACGCAGTATTTT.

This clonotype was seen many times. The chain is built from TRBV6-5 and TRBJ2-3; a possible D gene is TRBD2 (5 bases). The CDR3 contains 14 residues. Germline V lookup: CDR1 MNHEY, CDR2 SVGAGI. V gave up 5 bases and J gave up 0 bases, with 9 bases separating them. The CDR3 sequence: CASSGELSTDTQYF. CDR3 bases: TGTGCCAGCAGTGGGGAGCTTAGCACAGATACGCAGTATTTT.

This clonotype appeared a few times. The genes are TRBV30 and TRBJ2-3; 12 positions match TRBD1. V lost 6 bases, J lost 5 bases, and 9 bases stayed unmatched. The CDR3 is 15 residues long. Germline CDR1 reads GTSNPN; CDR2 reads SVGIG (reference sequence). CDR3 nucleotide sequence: TGTGCCTGTAGTCCGGGACAGGGGGCGGGAGATACGCAGTATTTT. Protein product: CACSPGQGAGDTQYF. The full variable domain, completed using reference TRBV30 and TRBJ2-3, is SQTIHQWPATLVQPVGSPLSLECTVEGTSNPNLYWYRQAAGRGLQLLFYSVGIGQISSEVPQNLSASRPQDRQFILSSKKLLLSDSGFYLCACSPGQGAGDTQYFGPGTRLTVL.

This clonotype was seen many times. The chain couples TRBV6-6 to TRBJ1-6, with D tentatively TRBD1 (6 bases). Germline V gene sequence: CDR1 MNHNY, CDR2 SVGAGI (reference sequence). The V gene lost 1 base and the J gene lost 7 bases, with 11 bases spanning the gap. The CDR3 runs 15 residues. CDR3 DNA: TGTGCCAGCAGTTACTTAGGGGGAGAGAATTCACCCCTCCACTTT. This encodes CASSYLGGENSPLHF.

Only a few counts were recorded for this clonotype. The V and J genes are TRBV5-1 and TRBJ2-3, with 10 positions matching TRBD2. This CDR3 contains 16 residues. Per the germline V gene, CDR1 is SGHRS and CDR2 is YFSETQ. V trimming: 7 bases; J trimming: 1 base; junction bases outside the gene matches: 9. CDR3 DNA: TGCGCCAGCCGTCCTCCCAGCGGGGGGGGCACAGATACGCAGTATTTT. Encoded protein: CASRPPSGGGTDTQYF.

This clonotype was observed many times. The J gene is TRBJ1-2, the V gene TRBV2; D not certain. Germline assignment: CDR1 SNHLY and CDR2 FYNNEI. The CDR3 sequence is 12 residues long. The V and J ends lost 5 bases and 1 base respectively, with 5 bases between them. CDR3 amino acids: CASSTNNYGYTF. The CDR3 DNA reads TGTGCCAGCAGTACAAATAACTATGGCTACACCTTC.

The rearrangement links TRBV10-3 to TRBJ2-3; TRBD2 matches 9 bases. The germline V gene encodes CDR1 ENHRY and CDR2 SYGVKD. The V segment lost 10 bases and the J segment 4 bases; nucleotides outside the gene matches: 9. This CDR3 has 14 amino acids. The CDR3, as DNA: TGTGCCACCGAGGAGCGGGGGGTAGCAGATACGCAGTATTTT. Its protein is CATEERGVADTQYF.

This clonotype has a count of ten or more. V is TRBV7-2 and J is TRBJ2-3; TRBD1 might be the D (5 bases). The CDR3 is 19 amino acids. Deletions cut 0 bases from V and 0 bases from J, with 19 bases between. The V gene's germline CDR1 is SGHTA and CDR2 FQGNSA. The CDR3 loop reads CASSLAQTMGRISTDTQYF. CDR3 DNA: TGTGCCAGCAGCTTAGCACAAACTATGGGGCGAATTAGCACAGATACGCAGTATTTT.

The CDR3 sequence is CASSHTLRDRGYF. CDR3 in DNA: TGTGCCAGCAGCCACACCCTCCGGGACAGGGGGTACTTC. The chain links TRBV12-3 or TRBV12-4 to TRBJ2-4; 10 nucleotides align to TRBD1. The CDR3 loop spans 13 amino acids. J lost 15 bases, V lost 6 bases, and 11 bases had no gene match.

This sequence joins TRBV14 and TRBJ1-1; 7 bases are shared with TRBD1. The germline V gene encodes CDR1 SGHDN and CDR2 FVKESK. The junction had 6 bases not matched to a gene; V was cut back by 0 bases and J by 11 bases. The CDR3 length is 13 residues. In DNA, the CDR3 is TGTGCCAGCAGCCAAGATTTGGAGGGGGCGGCTTTCTTT. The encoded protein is CASSQDLEGAAFF. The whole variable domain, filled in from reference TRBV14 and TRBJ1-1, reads EAGVTQFPSHSVIEKGQTVTLRCDPISGHDNLYWYRRVMGKEIKFLLHFVKESKQDESGMPNNRFLAERTGGTYSTLKVQPAELEDSGVYFCASSQDLEGAAFFGQGTRLTVV.

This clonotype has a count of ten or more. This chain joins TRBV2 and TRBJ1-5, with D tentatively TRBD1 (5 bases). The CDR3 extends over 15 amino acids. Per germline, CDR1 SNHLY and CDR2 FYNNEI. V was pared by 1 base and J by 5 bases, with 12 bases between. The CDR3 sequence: CASSEEGTNYQPQHF. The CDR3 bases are TGTGCCAGCAGTGAAGAGGGGACCAATTATCAGCCCCAGCATTTT.

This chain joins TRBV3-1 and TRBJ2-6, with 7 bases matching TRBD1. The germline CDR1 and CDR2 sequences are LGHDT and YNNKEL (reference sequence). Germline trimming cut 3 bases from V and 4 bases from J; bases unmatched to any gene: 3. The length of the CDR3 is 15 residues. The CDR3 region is CASSQTGKGANVLTF. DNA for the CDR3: TGTGCCAGCAGCCAGACAGGGAAGGGGGCCAACGTCCTGACTTTC. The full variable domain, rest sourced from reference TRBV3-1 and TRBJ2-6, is DTAVSQTPKYLVTQMGNDKSIKCEQNLGHDTMYWYKQDSKKFLKIMFSYNNKELIINETVPNRFSPKSPDKAHLNLHINSLELGDSAVYFCASSQTGKGANVLTFGAGSRLTVL.

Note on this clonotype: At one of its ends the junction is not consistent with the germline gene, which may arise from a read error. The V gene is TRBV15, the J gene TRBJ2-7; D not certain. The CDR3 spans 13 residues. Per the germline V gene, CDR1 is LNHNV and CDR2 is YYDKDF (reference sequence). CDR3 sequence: CDTSTSRASEQYF. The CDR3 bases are TGTGACACCAGCACGTCTCGGGCTTCCGAGCAGTACTTC.

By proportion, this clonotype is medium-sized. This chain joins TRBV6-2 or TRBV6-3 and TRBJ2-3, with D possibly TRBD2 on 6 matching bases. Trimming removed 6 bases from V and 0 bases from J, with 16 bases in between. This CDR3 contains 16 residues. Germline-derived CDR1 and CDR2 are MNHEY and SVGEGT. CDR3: CASRLAAPSSTDTQYF. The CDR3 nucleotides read TGTGCCAGCAGATTAGCGGCACCCTCTAGCACAGATACGCAGTATTTT.